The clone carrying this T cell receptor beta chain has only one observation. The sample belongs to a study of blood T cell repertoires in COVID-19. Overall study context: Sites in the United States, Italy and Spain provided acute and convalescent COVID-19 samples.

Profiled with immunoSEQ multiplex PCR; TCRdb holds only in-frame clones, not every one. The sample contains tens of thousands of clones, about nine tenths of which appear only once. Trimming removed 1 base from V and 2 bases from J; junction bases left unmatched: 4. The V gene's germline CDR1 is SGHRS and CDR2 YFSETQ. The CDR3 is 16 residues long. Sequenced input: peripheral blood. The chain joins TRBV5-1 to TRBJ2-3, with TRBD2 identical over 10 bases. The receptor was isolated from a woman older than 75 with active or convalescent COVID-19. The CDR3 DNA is TGCGCCAGCAGCTTGCAGGGGACTAGCGACACAGATACGCAGTATTTT. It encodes CASSLQGTSDTDTQYF. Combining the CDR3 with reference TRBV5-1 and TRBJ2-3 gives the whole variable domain KAGVTQTPRYLIKTRGQQVTLSCSPISGHRSVSWYQQTPGQGLQFLFEYFSETQRNKGNFPGRFSGRQFSNSRSEMNVSTLELGDSALYLCASSLQGTSDTDTQYFGPGTRLTVL.